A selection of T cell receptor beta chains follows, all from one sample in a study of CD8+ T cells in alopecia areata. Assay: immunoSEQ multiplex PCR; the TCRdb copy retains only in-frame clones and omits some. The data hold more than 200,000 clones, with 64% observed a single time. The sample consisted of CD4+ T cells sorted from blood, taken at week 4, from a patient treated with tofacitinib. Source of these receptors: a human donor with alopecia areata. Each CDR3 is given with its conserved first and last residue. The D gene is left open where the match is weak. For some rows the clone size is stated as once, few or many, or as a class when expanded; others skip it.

CDR3: CASMDSPLHF
DNA: TGTGCCAGTATGGATTCACCCCTCCACTTT
J: TRBJ1-6
D: NA
size: NA
V: TRBV19

CDR3: CSVAGTGFRPDTQYF
DNA: TGCAGCGTAGCCGGGACAGGGTTTCGCCCAGATACGCAGTATTTT
J: TRBJ2-3
D: TRBD1
size: NA
V: TRBV29-1

CDR3: CAWSTAGNQPQHF
DNA: TGTGCCTGGAGTACGGCAGGCAATCAGCCCCAGCATTTT
J: TRBJ1-5
D: NA
size: few
V: TRBV30

CDR3: CASSPFGVQETQYF
DNA: TGTGCCAGCAGCCCATTTGGGGTACAAGAGACCCAGTACTTC
J: TRBJ2-5
D: NA
size: NA
V: TRBV7-2

CDR3: CAWSDKGWGGYTF
DNA: TGTGCCTGGAGTGACAAGGGATGGGGCGGCTACACCTTC
J: TRBJ1-2
D: NA
size: NA
V: TRBV30

CDR3: CAWSVMDMIPNTEAFF
DNA: TGTGCCTGGAGTGTAATGGACATGATTCCGAACACTGAAGCTTTCTTT
J: TRBJ1-1
D: NA
size: NA
V: TRBV30

CDR3: CASSPYRTGDGSTDTQYF
DNA: TGTGCCAGCTCACCATATCGGACAGGGGATGGTAGCACAGATACGCAGTATTTT
J: TRBJ2-3
D: TRBD1
size: NA
V: TRBV18

CDR3: CASSETVDTEAFF
DNA: TGTGCCAGCTCAGAAACGGTGGACACTGAAGCTTTCTTT
J: TRBJ1-1
D: NA
size: few
V: TRBV18

CDR3: CATSRGGGGPRYF
DNA: TGTGCCACCAGCAGAGGGGGAGGGGGGCCTCGGTACTTC
J: TRBJ2-7
D: NA
size: NA
V: TRBV15

CDR3: CASSAIPGQGWSYTF
DNA: TGTGCCAGCAGCGCGATACCCGGACAGGGATGGAGCTACACCTTC
J: TRBJ1-2
D: TRBD1
size: once
V: TRBV6-5

CDR3: CSVEKTRIYEQYF
DNA: TGCAGCGTTGAAAAGACGAGGATCTACGAGCAGTACTTC
J: TRBJ2-7
D: NA
size: NA
V: TRBV29-1

CDR3: CASSRQGYRADTQYF
DNA: TGTGCCAGCAGTCGACAGGGGTATAGGGCAGATACGCAGTATTTT
J: TRBJ2-3
D: TRBD1
size: NA
V: TRBV6-5

CDR3: CASSSPTSGSWGDEQYF
DNA: TGTGCCAGCAGCTCCCCCACCTCAGGGTCGTGGGGGGACGAGCAGTACTTC
J: TRBJ2-7
D: NA
size: NA
V: TRBV7-8

CDR3: CASSFTGGYGYTF
DNA: TGCGCCAGCAGCTTTACAGGGGGCTATGGCTACACCTTC
J: TRBJ1-2
D: TRBD1
size: NA
V: TRBV5-1

CDR3: CASSPEGGRDTQYF
DNA: TGTGCCAGCAGTCCTGAGGGGGGGCGAGATACGCAGTATTTT
J: TRBJ2-3
D: NA
size: NA
V: TRBV6-5

CDR3: CASSLAQIGTEAFF
DNA: TGTGCCAGCAGCTTAGCGCAGATTGGCACTGAAGCTTTCTTT
J: TRBJ1-1
D: NA
size: NA
V: TRBV7-2